The present TCR beta chain was sequenced within a study of CD8+ T cells in alopecia areata. cDNA prepared by RNA extraction and subsequent reverse transcription served as the template for sequencing. The data were produced by immunoSEQ multiplex PCR, yet TCRdb's version contains in-frame clones alone and is incomplete. The sample holds more than 95,000 clones, approximately 84% seen once. Treatment described: oral pan-JAK inhibitor, 5-10 mg twice daily. The CDR3 is 13 residues long. V was pared by 5 bases and J by 6 bases, with 10 bases between. The germline V gene encodes CDR1 MNHEY and CDR2 SMNVEV (reference sequence).

The genes are TRBV27 and TRBJ2-2; D gene ambiguous. This sequence was found in a human donor with alopecia areata. The specimen was CD8+ T cells sorted from blood, collected at approximately week 34, from a patient treated with tofacitinib. The CDR3 DNA is TGTGCCAGCAGTCCCAGCCCCCCCGGGGAGCTGTTTTTT. Translated: CASSPSPPGELFF.